Following are 8 T cell receptor beta chains from one sample sequenced in a study of cytomegalovirus exposure and HLA in healthy donors. Primers for the PCR totalled 60 Vbeta and 13 Jbeta. Profiling relied on immunoSEQ multiplex PCR, and the TCRdb table lists in-frame clones only, not all of them. The top ten clones hold 1.5% to 2% of a sample with about 200,000 clones, 70% to 85% of them seen once. Sequenced material: PBMCs. The receptors here all came from a man in his fifties or sixties in good health and CMV-seronegative.

Comments on this clone: Other DNA sequences in the sample encode the same CDR3. The gene calls are TRBV9 and TRBJ2-7; the match to TRBD1 covers 9 bases. The CDR3 spans 14 residues. The ends lost 0 bases at V and 6 bases at J; junction bases unmatched: 4. CDR1 SGDLS and CDR2 YYNGEE come from the germline V gene. The CDR3 coding sequence is TGTGCCAGCAGCGTAGCACAGGGGGCGGCCGAGCAGTACTTC. Its translation is CASSVAQGAAEQYF.

In its sample, this clone was seen once. V and J are TRBV5-3 and TRBJ2-2; TRBD2 is a possible D gene (5 bases). TRBV5-3 is annotated as an ORF whose role is uncertain. Trimming removed 3 bases from V and 5 bases from J, with 14 bases in between. This CDR3 contains 15 residues. CDR3 nucleotide sequence: TGTGCCAGAAGCTGGCTTCGGGGAAAGACCGGGGAGCTGTTTTTT. Translated: CARSWLRGKTGELFF.

The chain employs TRBV9 and TRBJ2-3; 10 positions match TRBD2. V trimming: 4 bases; J trimming: 1 base; junction bases outside the gene matches: 6. This CDR3 region has 16 residues. Germline CDR1 reads SGDLS; CDR2 reads YYNGEE. CDR3 residues: CASSLGTSVGTDTQYF. The CDR3 DNA reads TGTGCCAGCAGCTTGGGGACTAGCGTGGGCACAGATACGCAGTATTTT.

The V and J genes are TRBV6-5 and TRBJ1-1; perhaps TRBD1 as D (5 bases). The germline CDR1 and CDR2 sequences are MNHEY and SVGAGI. The CDR3 is 15 residues long. V was shortened by 5 bases and J by 1 base, with 14 bases between the two germline ends. DNA of the CDR3: TGTGCCAGCAGTACTCCCCGGACACGGAACACTGAAGCTTTCTTT. Protein sequence: CASSTPRTRNTEAFF.

The chain uses TRBV7-2 and TRBJ2-1, with 10 bases aligning to TRBD2. J gave up 4 bases and V 5 bases, and 5 bases lay outside the gene matches. The CDR3 spans 15 residues. In germline, CDR1 is SGHTA, CDR2 FQGNSA. CDR3 in DNA: TGTGCCAGCAGCAGAGGACTAGCGGAGTACAATGAGCAGTTCTTC. It specifies CASSRGLAEYNEQFF.

The chain has TRBV30 and TRBJ2-3, with D possibly matching TRBD2 (5 bases). V shed 4 bases and J shed 1 base, with 18 bases lying between them. CDR3 length equals 16 residues. Germline V gives CDR1 GTSNPN, CDR2 SVGIG (reference sequence). CDR3 nucleotides: TGTGCCTGGACTTTACCGGACTTATCTCGCACAGATACGCAGTATTTT. Protein: CAWTLPDLSRTDTQYF.

The chain carries TRBV28 and TRBJ2-1; 7 nucleotides align to TRBD2. There are 15 residues in the CDR3. J lost 4 bases, V lost 6 bases, and 9 bases had no gene match. Germline CDR1 and CDR2: MDHEN and SYDVKM. The CDR3 nucleotides are TGTGCCAGCAGCTCTCCAGCGGGGTATTACAATGAGCAGTTCTTC. Translating it yields CASSSPAGYYNEQFF.

The CDR3 DNA follows: TGTGCCAGTACCCCTAGCGCCTTTTCCTACGAGCAGTACTTC. Translation gives CASTPSAFSYEQYF. The chain recombines TRBV19 with TRBJ2-7; D perhaps matches TRBD2 (6 bases). Looked up from germline, CDR1 is LNHDA and CDR2 is SQIVND (reference sequence). This CDR3 comprises 14 residues. The V end was cut by 7 bases, the J end by 1 base, with 14 bases between.